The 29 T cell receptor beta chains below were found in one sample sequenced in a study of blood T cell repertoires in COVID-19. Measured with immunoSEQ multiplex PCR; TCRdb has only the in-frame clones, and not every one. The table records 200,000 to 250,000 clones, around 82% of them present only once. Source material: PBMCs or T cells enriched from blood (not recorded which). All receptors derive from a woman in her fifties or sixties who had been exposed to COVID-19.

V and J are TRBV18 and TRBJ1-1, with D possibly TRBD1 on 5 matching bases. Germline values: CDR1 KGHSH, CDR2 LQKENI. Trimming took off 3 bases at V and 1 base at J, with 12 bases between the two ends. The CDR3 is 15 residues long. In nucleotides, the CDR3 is TGTGCCAGCTCACCCTACGGGGGTGCGAACACTGAAGCTTTCTTT. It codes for CASSPYGGANTEAFF. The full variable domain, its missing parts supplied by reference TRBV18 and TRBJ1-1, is NAGVMQNPRHLVRRRGQEARLRCSPMKGHSHVYWYRQLPEEGLKFMVYLQKENIIDESGMPKERFSAEFPKEGPSILRIQQVVRGDSAAYFCASSPYGGANTEAFFGQGTRLTVV.

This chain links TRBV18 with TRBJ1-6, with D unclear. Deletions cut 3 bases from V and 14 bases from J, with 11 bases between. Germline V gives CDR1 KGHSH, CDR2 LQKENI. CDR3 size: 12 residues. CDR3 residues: CASSPGELSLHF. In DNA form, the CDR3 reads TGTGCCAGCTCACCGGGTGAACTATCCCTCCACTTT.

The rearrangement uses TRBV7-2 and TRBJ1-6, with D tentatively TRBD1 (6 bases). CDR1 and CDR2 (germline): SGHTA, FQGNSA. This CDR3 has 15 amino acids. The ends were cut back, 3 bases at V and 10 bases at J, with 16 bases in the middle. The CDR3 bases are TGTGCCAGCAGCTTTACAGGGCAAAACGTGTCACCCCTCCACTTT. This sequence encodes CASSFTGQNVSPLHF.

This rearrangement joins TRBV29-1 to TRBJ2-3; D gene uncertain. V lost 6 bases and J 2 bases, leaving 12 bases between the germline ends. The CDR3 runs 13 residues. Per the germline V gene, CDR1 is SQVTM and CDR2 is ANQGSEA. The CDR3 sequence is CSVGVGSTDTQYF. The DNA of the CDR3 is TGCAGCGTCGGAGTCGGGTCCACAGATACGCAGTATTTT.

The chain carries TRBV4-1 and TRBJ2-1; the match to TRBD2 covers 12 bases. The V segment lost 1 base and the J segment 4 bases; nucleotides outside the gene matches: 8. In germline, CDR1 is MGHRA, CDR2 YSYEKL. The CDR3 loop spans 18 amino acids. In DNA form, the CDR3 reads TGCGCCAGCAGCCAAGGGCAAGGACTAGCGGGGAGGTACAATGAGCAGTTCTTC. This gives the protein CASSQGQGLAGRYNEQFF.

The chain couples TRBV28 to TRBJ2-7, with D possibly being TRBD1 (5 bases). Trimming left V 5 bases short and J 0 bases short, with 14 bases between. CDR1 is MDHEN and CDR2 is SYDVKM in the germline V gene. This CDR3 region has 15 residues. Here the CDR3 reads CASSGSTALSYEQYF. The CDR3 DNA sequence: TGTGCCAGCAGTGGATCGACAGCCCTCTCCTACGAGCAGTACTTC.

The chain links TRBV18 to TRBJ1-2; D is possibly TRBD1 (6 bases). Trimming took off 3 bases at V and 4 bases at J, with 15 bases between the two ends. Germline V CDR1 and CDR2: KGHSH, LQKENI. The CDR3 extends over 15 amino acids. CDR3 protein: CASSPRTDPLYGYTF. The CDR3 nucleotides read TGTGCCAGCTCACCCCGGACAGATCCCCTCTATGGCTACACCTTC.

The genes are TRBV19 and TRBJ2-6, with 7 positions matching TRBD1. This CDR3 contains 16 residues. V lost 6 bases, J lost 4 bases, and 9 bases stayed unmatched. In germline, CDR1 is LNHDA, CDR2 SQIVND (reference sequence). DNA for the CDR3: TGTGCCAGTAGAAACAGGGGTTCGGCGGGGGCCAACGTCCTGACTTTC. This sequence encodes CASRNRGSAGANVLTF.

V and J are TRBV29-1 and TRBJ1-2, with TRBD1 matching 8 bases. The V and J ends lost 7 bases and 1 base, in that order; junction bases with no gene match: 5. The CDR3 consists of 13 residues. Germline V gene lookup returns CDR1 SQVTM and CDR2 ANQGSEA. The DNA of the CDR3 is TGCAGCGCCGGGACAGGATATAACTATGGCTACACCTTC. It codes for CSAGTGYNYGYTF.

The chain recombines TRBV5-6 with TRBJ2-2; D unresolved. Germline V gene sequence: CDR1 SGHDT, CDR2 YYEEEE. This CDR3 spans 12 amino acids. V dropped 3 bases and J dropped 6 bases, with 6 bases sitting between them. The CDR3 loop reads CASSWASGELFF. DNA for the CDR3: TGTGCCAGCAGCTGGGCCTCCGGGGAGCTGTTTTTT.

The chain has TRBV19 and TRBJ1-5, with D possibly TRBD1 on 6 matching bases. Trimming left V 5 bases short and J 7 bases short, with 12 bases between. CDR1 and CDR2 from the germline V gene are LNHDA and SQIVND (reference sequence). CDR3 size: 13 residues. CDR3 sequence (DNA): TGTGCCAGTAGTCCAGGGGTTTGGCAGCCCCAGCATTTT. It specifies CASSPGVWQPQHF.

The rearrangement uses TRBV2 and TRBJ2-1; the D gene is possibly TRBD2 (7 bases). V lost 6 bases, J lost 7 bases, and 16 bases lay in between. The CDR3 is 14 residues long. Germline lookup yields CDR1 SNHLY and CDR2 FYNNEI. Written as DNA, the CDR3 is TGTGCCAGCAGACGAGGGGGGGCCCCGAATGAGCAGTTCTTC. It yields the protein CASRRGGAPNEQFF.

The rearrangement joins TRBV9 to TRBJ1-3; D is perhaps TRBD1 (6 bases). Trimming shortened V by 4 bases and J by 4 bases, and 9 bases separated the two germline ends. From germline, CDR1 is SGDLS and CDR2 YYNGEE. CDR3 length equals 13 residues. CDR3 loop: CASSPTGGNTIYF. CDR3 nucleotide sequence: TGTGCCAGCAGCCCCACAGGGGGAAACACCATATATTTT.

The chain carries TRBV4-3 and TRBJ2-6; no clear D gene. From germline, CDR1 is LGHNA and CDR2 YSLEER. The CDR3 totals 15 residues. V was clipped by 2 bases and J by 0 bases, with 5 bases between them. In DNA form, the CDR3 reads TGCGCCAGCAGCCAAATCAACTCTGGGGCCAACGTCCTGACTTTC. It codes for CASSQINSGANVLTF.

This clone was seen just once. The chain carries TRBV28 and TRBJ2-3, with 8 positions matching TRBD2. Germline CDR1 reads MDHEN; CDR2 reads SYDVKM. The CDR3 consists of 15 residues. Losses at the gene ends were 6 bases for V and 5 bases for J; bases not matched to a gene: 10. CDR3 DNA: TGTGCCAGCAGCCCTCTGCGGGGGGCCCGAGATACGCAGTATTTT. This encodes CASSPLRGARDTQYF.

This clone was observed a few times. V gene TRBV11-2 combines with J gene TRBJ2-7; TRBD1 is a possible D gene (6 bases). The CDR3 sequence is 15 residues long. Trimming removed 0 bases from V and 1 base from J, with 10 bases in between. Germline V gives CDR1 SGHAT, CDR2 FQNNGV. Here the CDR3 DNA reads TGTGCCAGCAGCTTAGAGGTACAGGGATCCTACGAGCAGTACTTC. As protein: CASSLEVQGSYEQYF. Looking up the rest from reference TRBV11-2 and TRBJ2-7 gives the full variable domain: EAGVAQSPRYKIIEKRQSVAFWCNPISGHATLYWYQQILGQGPKLLIQFQNNGVVDDSQLPKDRFSAERLKGVDSTLKIQPAKLEDSAVYLCASSLEVQGSYEQYFGPGTRLTVT.

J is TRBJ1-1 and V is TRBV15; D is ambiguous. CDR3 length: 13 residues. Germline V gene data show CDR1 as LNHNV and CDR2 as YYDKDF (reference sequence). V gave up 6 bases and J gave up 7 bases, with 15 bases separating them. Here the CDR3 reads CATSLREFGEAFF. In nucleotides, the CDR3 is TGTGCCACCAGTTTGAGGGAGTTTGGTGAAGCTTTCTTT.

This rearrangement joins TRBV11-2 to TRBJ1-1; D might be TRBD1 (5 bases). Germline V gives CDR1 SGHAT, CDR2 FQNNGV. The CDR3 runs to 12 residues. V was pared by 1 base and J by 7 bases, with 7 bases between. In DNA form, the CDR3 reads TGTGCCAGCAGCTTAGGGGGGGGTGAAGCTTTCTTT. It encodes CASSLGGGEAFF.

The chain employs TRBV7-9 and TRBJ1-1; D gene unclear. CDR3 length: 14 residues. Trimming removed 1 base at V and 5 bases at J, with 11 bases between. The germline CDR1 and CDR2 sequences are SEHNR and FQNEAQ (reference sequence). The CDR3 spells CASSLGPRVTEAFF. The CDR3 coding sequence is TGTGCCAGCAGCTTAGGTCCCCGAGTGACTGAAGCTTTCTTT.

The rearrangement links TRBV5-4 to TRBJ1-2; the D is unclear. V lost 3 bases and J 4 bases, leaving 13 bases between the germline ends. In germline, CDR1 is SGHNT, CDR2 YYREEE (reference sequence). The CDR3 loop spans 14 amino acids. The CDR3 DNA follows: TGTGCCAGCAGCTCGGAGCAGAGCCTCTATGGCTACACCTTC. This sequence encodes CASSSEQSLYGYTF.

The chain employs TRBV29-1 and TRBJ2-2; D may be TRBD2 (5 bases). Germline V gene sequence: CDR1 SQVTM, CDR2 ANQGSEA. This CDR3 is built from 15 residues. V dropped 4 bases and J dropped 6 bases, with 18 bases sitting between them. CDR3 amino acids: CSVARGGAVAGELFF. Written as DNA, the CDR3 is TGCAGCGTTGCGCGTGGAGGTGCGGTCGCCGGGGAGCTGTTTTTT.

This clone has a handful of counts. The CDR3 coding sequence is TGTGCCAGCAGCCCGGTTCCGGGGGGAAGCAATGAGCAGTTCTTC. This gives the protein CASSPVPGGSNEQFF. This chain links TRBV7-2 with TRBJ2-1; TRBD2 matches 7 bases. This CDR3 has 15 residues. Germline V lookup: CDR1 SGHTA, CDR2 FQGNSA. The ends lost 5 bases at V and 6 bases at J; junction bases unmatched: 10.

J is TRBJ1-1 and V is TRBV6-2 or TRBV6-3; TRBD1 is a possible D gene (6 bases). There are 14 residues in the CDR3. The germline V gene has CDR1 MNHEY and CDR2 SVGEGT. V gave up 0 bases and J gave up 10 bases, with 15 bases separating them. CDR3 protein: CASSYSNREGTAFF. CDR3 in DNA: TGTGCCAGCAGTTACTCAAACAGGGAAGGGACAGCTTTCTTT.

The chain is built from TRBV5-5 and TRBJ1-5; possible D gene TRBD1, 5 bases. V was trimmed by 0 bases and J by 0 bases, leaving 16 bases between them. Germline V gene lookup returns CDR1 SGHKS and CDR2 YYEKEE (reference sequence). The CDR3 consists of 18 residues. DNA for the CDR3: TGTGCCAGCAGCTTGGGGGCAGGGTTGGCCTATAGCAATCAGCCCCAGCATTTT. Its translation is CASSLGAGLAYSNQPQHF.

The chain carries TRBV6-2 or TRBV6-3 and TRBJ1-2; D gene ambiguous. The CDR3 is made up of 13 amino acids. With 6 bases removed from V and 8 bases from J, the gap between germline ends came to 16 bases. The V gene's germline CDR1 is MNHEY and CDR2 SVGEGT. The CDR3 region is CASSVTGAGGYTF. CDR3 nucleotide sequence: TGTGCCAGCAGCGTTACCGGAGCGGGCGGCTACACCTTC.

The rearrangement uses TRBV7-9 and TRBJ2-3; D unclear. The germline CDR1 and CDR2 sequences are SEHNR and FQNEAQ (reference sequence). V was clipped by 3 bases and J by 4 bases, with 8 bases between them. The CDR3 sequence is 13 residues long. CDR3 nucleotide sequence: TGTGCCAGCAGCTTCGGTACCGCAGATACGCAGTATTTT. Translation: CASSFGTADTQYF.

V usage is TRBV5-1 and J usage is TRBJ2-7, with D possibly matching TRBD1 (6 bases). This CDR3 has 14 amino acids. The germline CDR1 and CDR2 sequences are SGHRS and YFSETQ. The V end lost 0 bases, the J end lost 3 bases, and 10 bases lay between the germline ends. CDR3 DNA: TGCGCCAGCAGCTTGGAGGGGGTCTTCTACGAGCAGTACTTC. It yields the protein CASSLEGVFYEQYF. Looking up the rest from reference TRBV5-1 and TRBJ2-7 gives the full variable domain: KAGVTQTPRYLIKTRGQQVTLSCSPISGHRSVSWYQQTPGQGLQFLFEYFSETQRNKGNFPGRFSGRQFSNSRSEMNVSTLELGDSALYLCASSLEGVFYEQYFGPGTRLTVT.

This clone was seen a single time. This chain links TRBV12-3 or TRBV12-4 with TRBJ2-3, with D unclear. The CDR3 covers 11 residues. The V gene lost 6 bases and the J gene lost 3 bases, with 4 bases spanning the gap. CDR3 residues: CASRLTDTQYF. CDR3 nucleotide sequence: TGTGCCAGCAGACTAACAGATACGCAGTATTTT.

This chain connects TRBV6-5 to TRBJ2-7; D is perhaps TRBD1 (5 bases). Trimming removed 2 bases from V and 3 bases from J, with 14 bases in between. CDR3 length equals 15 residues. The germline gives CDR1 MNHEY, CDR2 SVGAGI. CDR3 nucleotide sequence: TGTGCCAGCAGTTACCGTAGGGGAAGCCTCTACGAGCAGTACTTC. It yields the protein CASSYRRGSLYEQYF.